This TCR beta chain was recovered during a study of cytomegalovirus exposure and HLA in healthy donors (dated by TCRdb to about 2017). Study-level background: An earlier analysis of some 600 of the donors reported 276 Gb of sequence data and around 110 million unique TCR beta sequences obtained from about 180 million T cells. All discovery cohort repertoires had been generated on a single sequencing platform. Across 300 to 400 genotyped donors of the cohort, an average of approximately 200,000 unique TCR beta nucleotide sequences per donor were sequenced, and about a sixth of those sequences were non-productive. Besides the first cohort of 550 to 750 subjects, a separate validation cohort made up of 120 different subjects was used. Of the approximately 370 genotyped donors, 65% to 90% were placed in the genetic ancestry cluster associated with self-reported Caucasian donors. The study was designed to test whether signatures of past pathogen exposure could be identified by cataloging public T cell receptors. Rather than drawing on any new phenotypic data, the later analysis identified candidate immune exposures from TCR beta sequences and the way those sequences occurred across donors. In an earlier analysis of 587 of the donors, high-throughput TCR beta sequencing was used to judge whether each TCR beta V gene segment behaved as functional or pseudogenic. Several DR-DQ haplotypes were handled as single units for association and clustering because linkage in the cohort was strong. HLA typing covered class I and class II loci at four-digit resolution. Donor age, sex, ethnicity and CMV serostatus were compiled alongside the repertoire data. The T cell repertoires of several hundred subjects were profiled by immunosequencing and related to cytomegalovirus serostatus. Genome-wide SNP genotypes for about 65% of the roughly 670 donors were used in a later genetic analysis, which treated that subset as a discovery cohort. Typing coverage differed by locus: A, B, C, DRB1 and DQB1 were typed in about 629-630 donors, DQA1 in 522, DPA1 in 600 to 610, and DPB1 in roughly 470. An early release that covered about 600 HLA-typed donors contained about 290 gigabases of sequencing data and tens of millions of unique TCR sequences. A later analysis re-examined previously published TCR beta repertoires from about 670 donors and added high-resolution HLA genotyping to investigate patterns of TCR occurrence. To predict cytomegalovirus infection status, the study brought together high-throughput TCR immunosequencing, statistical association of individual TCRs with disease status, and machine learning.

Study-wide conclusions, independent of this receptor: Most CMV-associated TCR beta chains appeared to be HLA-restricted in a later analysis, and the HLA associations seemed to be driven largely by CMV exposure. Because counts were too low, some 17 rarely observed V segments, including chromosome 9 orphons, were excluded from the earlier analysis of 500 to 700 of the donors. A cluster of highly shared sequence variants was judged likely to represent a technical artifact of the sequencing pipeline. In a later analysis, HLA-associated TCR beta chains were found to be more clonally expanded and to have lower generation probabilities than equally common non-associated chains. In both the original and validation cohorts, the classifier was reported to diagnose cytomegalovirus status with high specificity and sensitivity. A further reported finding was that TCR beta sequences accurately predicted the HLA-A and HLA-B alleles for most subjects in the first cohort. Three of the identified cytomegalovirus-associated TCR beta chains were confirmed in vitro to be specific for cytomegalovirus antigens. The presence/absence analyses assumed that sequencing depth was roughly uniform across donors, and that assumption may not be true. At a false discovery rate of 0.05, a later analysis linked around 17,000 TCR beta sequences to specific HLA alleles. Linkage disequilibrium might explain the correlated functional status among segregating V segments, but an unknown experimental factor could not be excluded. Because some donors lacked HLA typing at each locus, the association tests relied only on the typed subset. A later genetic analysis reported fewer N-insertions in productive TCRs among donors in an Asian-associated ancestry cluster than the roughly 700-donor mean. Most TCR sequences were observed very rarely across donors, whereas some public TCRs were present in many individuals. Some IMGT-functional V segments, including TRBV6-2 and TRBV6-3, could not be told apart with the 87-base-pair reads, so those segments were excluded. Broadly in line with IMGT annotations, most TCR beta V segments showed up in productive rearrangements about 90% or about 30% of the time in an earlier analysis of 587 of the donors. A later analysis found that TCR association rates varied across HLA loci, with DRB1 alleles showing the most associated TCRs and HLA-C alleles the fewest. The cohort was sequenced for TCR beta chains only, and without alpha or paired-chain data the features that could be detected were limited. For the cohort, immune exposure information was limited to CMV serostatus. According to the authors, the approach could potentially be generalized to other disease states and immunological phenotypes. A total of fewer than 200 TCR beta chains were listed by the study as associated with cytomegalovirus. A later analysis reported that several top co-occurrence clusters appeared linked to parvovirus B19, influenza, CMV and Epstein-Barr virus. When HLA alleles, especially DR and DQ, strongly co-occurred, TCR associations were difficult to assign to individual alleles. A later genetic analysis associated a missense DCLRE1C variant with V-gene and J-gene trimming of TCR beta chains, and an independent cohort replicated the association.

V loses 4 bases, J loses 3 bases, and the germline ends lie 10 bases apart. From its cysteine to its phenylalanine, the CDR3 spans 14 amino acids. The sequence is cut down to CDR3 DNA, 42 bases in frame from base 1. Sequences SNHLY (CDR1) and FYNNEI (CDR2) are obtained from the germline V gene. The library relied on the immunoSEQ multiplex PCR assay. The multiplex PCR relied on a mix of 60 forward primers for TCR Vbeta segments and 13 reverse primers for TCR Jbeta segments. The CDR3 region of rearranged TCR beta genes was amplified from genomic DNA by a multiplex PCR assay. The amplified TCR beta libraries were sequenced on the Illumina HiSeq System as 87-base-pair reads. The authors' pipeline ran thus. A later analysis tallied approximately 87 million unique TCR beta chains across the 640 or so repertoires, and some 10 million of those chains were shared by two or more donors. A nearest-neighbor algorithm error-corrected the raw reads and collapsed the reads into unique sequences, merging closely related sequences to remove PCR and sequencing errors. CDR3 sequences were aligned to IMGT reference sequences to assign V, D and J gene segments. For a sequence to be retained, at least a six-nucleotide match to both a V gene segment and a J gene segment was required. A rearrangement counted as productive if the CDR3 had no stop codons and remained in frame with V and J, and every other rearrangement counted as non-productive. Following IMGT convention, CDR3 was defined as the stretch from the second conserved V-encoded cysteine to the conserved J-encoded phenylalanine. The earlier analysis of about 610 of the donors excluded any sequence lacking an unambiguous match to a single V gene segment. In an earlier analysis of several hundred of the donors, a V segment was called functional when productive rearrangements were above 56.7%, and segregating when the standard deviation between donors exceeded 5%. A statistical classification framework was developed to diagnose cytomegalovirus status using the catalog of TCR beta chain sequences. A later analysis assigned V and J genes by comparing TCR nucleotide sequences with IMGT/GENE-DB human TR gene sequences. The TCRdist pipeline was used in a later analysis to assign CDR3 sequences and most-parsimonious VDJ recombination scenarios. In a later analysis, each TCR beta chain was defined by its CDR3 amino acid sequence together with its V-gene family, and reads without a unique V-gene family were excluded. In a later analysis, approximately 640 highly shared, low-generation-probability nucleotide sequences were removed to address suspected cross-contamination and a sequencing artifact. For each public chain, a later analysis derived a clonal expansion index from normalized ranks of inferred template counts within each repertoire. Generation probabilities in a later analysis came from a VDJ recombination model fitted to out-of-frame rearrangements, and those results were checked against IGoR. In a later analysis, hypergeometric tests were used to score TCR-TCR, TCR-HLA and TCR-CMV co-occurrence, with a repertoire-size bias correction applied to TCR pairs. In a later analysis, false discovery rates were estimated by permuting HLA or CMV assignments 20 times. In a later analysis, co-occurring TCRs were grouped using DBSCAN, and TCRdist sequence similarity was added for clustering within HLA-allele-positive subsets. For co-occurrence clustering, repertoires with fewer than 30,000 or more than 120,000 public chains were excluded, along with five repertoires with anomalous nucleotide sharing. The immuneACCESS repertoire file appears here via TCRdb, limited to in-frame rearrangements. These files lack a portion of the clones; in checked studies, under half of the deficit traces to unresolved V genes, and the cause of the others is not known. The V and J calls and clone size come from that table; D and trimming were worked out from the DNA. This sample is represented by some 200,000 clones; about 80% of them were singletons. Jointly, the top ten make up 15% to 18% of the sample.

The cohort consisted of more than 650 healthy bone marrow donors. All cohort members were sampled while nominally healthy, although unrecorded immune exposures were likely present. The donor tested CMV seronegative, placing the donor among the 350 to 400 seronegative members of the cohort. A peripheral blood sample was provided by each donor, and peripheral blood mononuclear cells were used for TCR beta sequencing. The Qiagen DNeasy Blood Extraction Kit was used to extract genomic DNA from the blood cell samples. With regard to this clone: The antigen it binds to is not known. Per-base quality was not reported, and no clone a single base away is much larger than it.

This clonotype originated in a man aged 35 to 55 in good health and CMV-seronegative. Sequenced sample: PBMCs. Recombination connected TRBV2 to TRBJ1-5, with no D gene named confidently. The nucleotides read TGTGCCAGCAGTGTAGAACAGACCAATCAGCCCCAGCATTTT. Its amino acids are CASSVEQTNQPQHF.